This TCR beta chain was recovered during a study of shared clonotypes between healthy human individuals. V lost 2 bases to trimming and J lost 5 bases, with 10 bases between them. CDR3 length: 13 amino acids. The germline CDR1 and CDR2 sequences are MNHEY and SMNVEV (reference sequence). CD45RO-negative, CCR7-positively selected cells formed the naive CD8 fraction, excluding terminally differentiated effector memory CD45RA+ cells. Sequenced by immunoSEQ multiplex PCR; TCRdb stores in-frame clones only, minus some. The sample gives around 1,900,000 clones, 85% to 95% of which show up once; less than 2% is in the top ten.

Sequenced input: naive CD8+ T cells from PBMCs. V gene TRBV27 combines with J gene TRBJ2-7; no clear D gene. The origin of this receptor is a man in his late teens or twenties in good health. Some clones in this sample may be carry-over from other donors' samples. The CDR3 loop reads CASSLDFWNEQYF. The CDR3 DNA follows: TGTGCCAGCAGTTTAGATTTCTGGAACGAGCAGTACTTC.